A single sample is the source of the 11 T cell receptor beta chains below, sequenced in a study of CD8+CD57+ T cells in acquired aplastic anemia. All sequencing subjects had displayed CD8+CD57+ cell expansion on flow cytometry. Using genomic DNA as the template, TCR beta VDJ and CDR3 profiling was carried out. MiXCR, run by TCRdb on the reads, gives a single entry per CDR3 protein. The sample gives around 200,000 distinct CDR3 sequences, almost 50% of which show up once; 15% to 20% is in the top ten. Sequencing was performed on sorted CD4+, CD8+, or CD8+CD57+ T cells (not recorded which) from PBMCs. Receptor source: a human donor with aplastic anemia.

The chain recombines TRBV2 with TRBJ1-6, with 8 bases identical to TRBD1. J was trimmed by 7 bases and V by 1 base; bases with no gene match: 6. This CDR3 is built from 16 residues. Germline V gives CDR1 SNHLY, CDR2 FYNNEI. DNA of the CDR3: TGTGCCAGCAGTGAAGGCCGGCGGACAGGGAATTCACCCCTCCACTTT. Translated, it gives CASSEGRRTGNSPLHF.

This clonotype was found many times. The rearrangement uses TRBV2 and TRBJ1-6; no reliable D call. This CDR3 spans 13 amino acids. V gave up 5 bases and J gave up 7 bases, with 9 bases separating them. Germline-derived CDR1 and CDR2 are SNHLY and FYNNEI. The CDR3 DNA reads as TGTGCCAGCAGTCTGTCCGGGAATTCACCCCTCCACTTT. The encoded protein is CASSLSGNSPLHF. Variable domain in full (rest from reference TRBV2 and TRBJ1-6): EPEVTQTPSHQVTQMGQEVILRCVPISNHLYFYWYRQILGQKVEFLVSFYNNEISEKSEIFDDQFSVERPDGSNFTLKIRSTKLEDSAMYFCASSLSGNSPLHFGNGTRLTVT.

In this sample, this clonotype turned up many times. The chain couples TRBV5-1 to TRBJ1-4, with TRBD1 matching over 7 bases. The CDR3 runs 15 residues. V was clipped by 4 bases and J by 4 bases; unmatched bases: 7. Germline V CDR1 and CDR2: SGHRS, YFSETQ. The CDR3 reads CASSPSGQINEKLFF. The CDR3 DNA is TGCGCCAGCAGCCCCTCGGGACAGATTAATGAAAAACTGTTTTTT.

This clonotype came up many times. V and J are TRBV5-1 and TRBJ2-3; 10 bases are a match to TRBD2. This CDR3 is built from 16 residues. The junction had 3 bases not matched to a gene; V was cut back by 0 bases and J by 2 bases. CDR1 SGHRS and CDR2 YFSETQ come from the germline V gene. CDR3 amino acids: CASSLGTSGDTDTQYF. The CDR3 nucleotides are TGCGCCAGCAGCTTGGGGACTAGCGGCGACACAGATACGCAGTATTTT. Full variable domain (remainder filled in from reference TRBV5-1 and TRBJ2-3): KAGVTQTPRYLIKTRGQQVTLSCSPISGHRSVSWYQQTPGQGLQFLFEYFSETQRNKGNFPGRFSGRQFSNSRSEMNVSTLELGDSALYLCASSLGTSGDTDTQYFGPGTRLTVL.

This clonotype was counted many times. V gene TRBV19 combines with J gene TRBJ1-1, with 7 bases lining up with TRBD1. The J segment lost 1 base and the V segment lost 7 bases, leaving 12 bases of the junction unmatched. The CDR3 extends over 16 amino acids. The germline V gene has CDR1 LNHDA and CDR2 SQIVND (reference sequence). Here the CDR3 DNA reads TGTGCCAGTAACCCGATTCGCCAGGGGGGGAACACTGAAGCTTTCTTT. It specifies CASNPIRQGGNTEAFF.

The chain couples TRBV12-3 or TRBV12-4 to TRBJ1-6; possible D gene TRBD1, 5 bases. There are 13 residues in the CDR3. Trimming cost V 6 bases and J 16 bases, with 19 bases left between them. CDR3 sequence reads: CASSHANGGKLHF. Here the CDR3 DNA reads TGTGCCAGCAGCCATGCCAATGGGGGGAAACTCCACTTT.

Note on this clonotype: This could be a read error, since a much larger clone is one nucleotide away. The chain has TRBV5-5 and TRBJ1-3, with D maybe TRBD1 (5 bases). The germline V and J ends were trimmed by 6 bases and 0 bases, with 22 bases remaining between them. The CDR3 runs to 18 residues. Per germline, CDR1 SGHKS and CDR2 YYEKEE (reference sequence). The CDR3 region has the DNA TGTGCCAGCAACTCCCAGGGTCGACAAGCTTCCTCTGGAAACACCATATATTTT. Its protein product is CASNSQGRQASSGNTIYF.

This clonotype was picked up many times. This chain uses TRBV2 with TRBJ2-7; D perhaps matches TRBD2 (7 bases). The V gene's germline CDR1 is SNHLY and CDR2 FYNNEI. The CDR3 consists of 15 residues. Trimming cost V 8 bases and J 2 bases, with 19 bases left between them. The chain's CDR3 is CASGGLVGGPYEQYF. CDR3 sequence (DNA): TGTGCCAGCGGGGGACTCGTCGGGGGGCCCTACGAGCAGTACTTC. The complete variable domain, with remaining parts taken from reference TRBV2 and TRBJ2-7, reads EPEVTQTPSHQVTQMGQEVILRCVPISNHLYFYWYRQILGQKVEFLVSFYNNEISEKSEIFDDQFSVERPDGSNFTLKIRSTKLEDSAMYFCASGGLVGGPYEQYFGPGTRLTVT.

The chain couples TRBV29-1 to TRBJ1-1, with D tentatively TRBD1 (5 bases). Germline assignment: CDR1 SQVTM and CDR2 ANQGSEA. The CDR3 loop spans 14 amino acids. Trimming pared 0 bases from V and 3 bases from J, leaving 11 bases between. The CDR3 nucleotides are TGCAGCGTTGAAGATCCAGGGCTGCACACTGAAGCTTTCTTT. Translating gives CSVEDPGLHTEAFF.

This clonotype was counted ten times or more. This chain joins TRBV20-1 and TRBJ1-1; 10 bases are shared with TRBD1. The V gene end was trimmed by 5 bases and the J gene end by 4 bases; junction bases not matched to a gene: 4. The CDR3 extends over 13 amino acids. CDR1 DFQATT and CDR2 SNEGSKA come from the germline V gene (reference sequence). CDR3 sequence reads: CSAWRTGGTEAFF. The CDR3 DNA sequence: TGCAGTGCTTGGAGGACAGGGGGCACTGAAGCTTTCTTT.

This clonotype appeared many times. The chain combines TRBV5-6 with TRBJ2-5; 9 positions agree with TRBD1. Germline V gene sequence: CDR1 SGHDT, CDR2 YYEEEE. V gave up 3 bases and J gave up 7 bases; unmatched junction bases: 13. The CDR3 sequence is 16 residues long. As DNA, the CDR3 is TGTGCCAGCAGCTCATATCACTCAACAGGGGGCCCGACCCAGTACTTC. Its protein product is CASSSYHSTGGPTQYF.